The 14 T cell receptor beta chains listed next were all sequenced from one sample in a study of PD-L1 blockade in urothelial cancer. TCRdb keeps only in-frame clones here, not all; method: immunoSEQ multiplex PCR. The table records around 41,000 clones, around 89% of them present only once. Sequencing was performed on PBMCs, taken around atezolizumab (anti-PD-L1) treatment. Source of these receptors: a woman aged 60-70 years with urothelial cancer.

This sequence joins TRBV2 and TRBJ1-5; D uncertain. Germline CDR1 SNHLY, CDR2 FYNNEI. Between the trimmed V and J ends, which lost 6 bases and 3 bases, there was a span of 3 bases. The CDR3 length is 11 residues. Here the CDR3 reads CASRLNQPQHF. The CDR3 DNA is TGTGCCAGCAGACTCAATCAGCCCCAGCATTTT.

V usage is TRBV18 and J usage is TRBJ2-2; D ambiguous. The length of the CDR3 is 14 residues. Germline loops: CDR1 KGHSH, CDR2 LQKENI. The germline V and J ends were trimmed by 2 bases and 6 bases, with 10 bases remaining between them. The CDR3 DNA sequence: TGTGCCAGCTCACCATCCAGTGAGGCCGGGGAGCTGTTTTTT. Translating it yields CASSPSSEAGELFF.

The genes are TRBV27 and TRBJ2-7, with D tentatively TRBD1 (8 bases). V was trimmed by 1 base and J by 7 bases, leaving 23 bases between them. Germline-derived CDR1 and CDR2 are MNHEY and SMNVEV (reference sequence). The CDR3 has 17 amino acids. The CDR3 protein is CASSLWGGPDRAREQYF. DNA for the CDR3: TGTGCCAGCAGTTTATGGGGGGGTCCGGACAGGGCTCGAGAGCAGTACTTC.

This clone was seen a single time. V is TRBV6-1 and J is TRBJ2-4; 7 nucleotides match TRBD1. The CDR3 is made up of 14 amino acids. In germline, CDR1 is MNHNS, CDR2 SASEGT. Germline trimming cut 6 bases from V and 3 bases from J; bases unmatched to any gene: 5. The CDR3 here is CASRAQGFKNIQYF. In DNA form, the CDR3 reads TGTGCCAGCAGAGCACAGGGGTTCAAAAACATTCAGTACTTC.

The chain carries TRBV7-9 and TRBJ2-1; 7 bases match TRBD2. Looked up from germline, CDR1 is SEHNR and CDR2 is FQNEAQ (reference sequence). CDR3 length: 15 residues. Losses at the gene ends were 2 bases for V and 5 bases for J; bases not matched to a gene: 6. CDR3 in amino acids: CASSLLAEVNNEQFF. The CDR3 DNA reads as TGTGCCAGCAGCTTACTAGCGGAAGTAAACAATGAGCAGTTCTTC.

The CDR3 sequence is CASSDLAGVWNEQFF. CDR3 bases: TGTGCCAGCAGTGATTTAGCGGGGGTTTGGAATGAGCAGTTCTTC. The chain couples TRBV2 to TRBJ2-1, with TRBD2 matching over 9 bases. CDR3 length: 15 residues. The germline CDR1 and CDR2 sequences are SNHLY and FYNNEI. The ends lost 3 bases at V and 7 bases at J; junction bases unmatched: 7.

This chain joins TRBV28 and TRBJ2-3; 7 bases line up with TRBD1. V lost 5 bases, J lost 2 bases, and 10 bases stayed unmatched. This CDR3 contains 16 residues. Per germline, CDR1 MDHEN and CDR2 SYDVKM. The CDR3 DNA sequence: TGTGCCAGCAGTCCAAACAGGGGAAACCCCACAGATACGCAGTATTTT. Its translation is CASSPNRGNPTDTQYF.

This clone showed up just once. V usage is TRBV5-4 and J usage is TRBJ2-2, with 8 bases lining up with TRBD2. CDR3 size: 17 residues. J was trimmed by 2 bases and V by 3 bases; bases with no gene match: 9. Looked up from germline, CDR1 is SGHNT and CDR2 is YYREEE (reference sequence). Here the CDR3 reads CASSSGGSGVNTGELFF. The CDR3 DNA is TGTGCCAGCAGCTCCGGGGGTAGCGGGGTTAACACCGGGGAGCTGTTTTTT.

The chain is built from TRBV5-1 and TRBJ2-1; TRBD1 matches at 7 bases. The CDR3 contains 16 residues. V shed 1 base, J shed 6 bases, and the junction held 10 bases outside the gene matches. The germline CDR1 and CDR2 sequences are SGHRS and YFSETQ. The CDR3 protein is CASSLSDSPGGNEQFF. CDR3 in DNA: TGCGCCAGCAGCTTGTCCGACAGCCCAGGGGGCAATGAGCAGTTCTTC.

The chain joins TRBV18 to TRBJ1-4; D possibly corresponds to TRBD1 (6 bases). The CDR3 is 14 residues long. CDR1 is KGHSH, CDR2 LQKENI, per germline. The V end was cut by 2 bases, the J end by 3 bases, with 7 bases between. The CDR3 sequence is CASSPDRSNEKLFF. As DNA, the CDR3 is TGTGCCAGCTCACCAGACAGGTCTAATGAAAAACTGTTTTTT.

This sequence joins TRBV12-5 and TRBJ2-1; TRBD1 might be the D (6 bases). Germline V lookup: CDR1 LGHNT, CDR2 FRNRAP. V lost 1 base to trimming and J lost 4 bases, with 8 bases between them. The CDR3 is 14 residues long. The CDR3 DNA is TGTGCTAGTGGTTTGGCAGGACAGTACAATGAGCAGTTCTTC. It specifies CASGLAGQYNEQFF.

The V call is TRBV4-3, the J call TRBJ2-2; 7 bases are a match to TRBD2. Germline loops: CDR1 LGHNA, CDR2 YSLEER. The V gene end was trimmed by 2 bases and the J gene end by 4 bases; junction bases not matched to a gene: 1. This CDR3 is built from 14 residues. The DNA of the CDR3 is TGCGCCAGCAGCCAACTAGCGGCCACCGGGGAGCTGTTTTTT. Encoded protein: CASSQLAATGELFF.

The chain is built from TRBV11-2 and TRBJ2-1, with a weak D call TRBD1 (6 bases). With 3 bases removed from V and 2 bases from J, the gap between germline ends came to 20 bases. Germline V gene lookup returns CDR1 SGHAT and CDR2 FQNNGV. CDR3 size: 18 residues. DNA of the CDR3: TGTGCCAGCAGCTTCGGGGTGAAGGGGGTAGGTCCCTACAATGAGCAGTTCTTC. It encodes CASSFGVKGVGPYNEQFF.

The J gene is TRBJ2-5, the V gene TRBV27; 10 bases match TRBD1. The length of the CDR3 is 13 residues. CDR1 is MNHEY, CDR2 SMNVEV, per germline (reference sequence). V lost 6 bases to trimming and J lost 5 bases; unmatched junction nucleotides: 3. Here the CDR3 DNA reads TGTGCCAGCAGAGACAGGGGGCTTGAGACCCAGTACTTC. It is translated as CASRDRGLETQYF.